A selection of T cell receptor beta chains follows, all from one sample in a study of shared clonotypes between healthy human individuals. The method was immunoSEQ multiplex PCR; TCRdb's version includes in-frame clones alone and lacks a portion of them. The data show nearly 600,000 clones, less than 97% seen once. The sequenced sample consisted of naive CD8+ T cells sorted from blood. These TCRs come from a woman aged 30 to 39 in good health. CDR3s include the opening cysteine and the closing phenylalanine or tryptophan. Fields, in order: V gene, J gene, CDR3 length, D gene, clone size, CDR3 DNA, CDR3 protein. D genes are given only for firm matches. Not all rows give a size; the values are once, few, many and, for expanded clones, a class.

V: TRBV4-1; J: TRBJ2-5; length: 15; D: TRBD1; size: NA; DNA: TGCGCCAGCAGCCAGGGGGCAGGGGGCTTGGAGACCCAGTACTTC; CDR3: CASSQGAGGLETQYF
V: TRBV27; J: TRBJ1-2; length: 15; D: NA; size: NA; DNA: TGTGCCAGCAGTTTGTCCCCTCAAAATCCCTATGGCTACACCTTC; CDR3: CASSLSPQNPYGYTF
V: TRBV10-3; J: TRBJ1-1; length: 14; D: NA; size: NA; DNA: TGTGCCATCAGGGGGGCGGGCCAGAACACTGAAGCTTTCTTT; CDR3: CAIRGAGQNTEAFF
V: TRBV2; J: TRBJ1-4; length: 15; D: TRBD1; size: NA; DNA: TGTGCCAGCAGTGACCCCGGGGACAGGGTTGAAAAACTGTTTTTT; CDR3: CASSDPGDRVEKLFF
V: TRBV2; J: TRBJ1-5; length: 16; D: NA; size: NA; DNA: TGTGCCAGCAGTGATAGGAGGGAGGAAAGCAATCAGCCCCAGCATTTT; CDR3: CASSDRREESNQPQHF
V: TRBV29-1; J: TRBJ2-1; length: 15; D: NA; size: NA; DNA: TGCAGCGTTGAGGGTAGGGGGGCAGACTACAATGAGCAGTTCTTC; CDR3: CSVEGRGADYNEQFF
V: TRBV28; J: TRBJ1-3; length: 13; D: NA; size: NA; DNA: TGTGCCAGCTTTTGGCGCTCTGGAAACACCATATATTTT; CDR3: CASFWRSGNTIYF
V: TRBV5-1; J: TRBJ2-7; length: 16; D: TRBD1; size: NA; DNA: TGCGCCAGCAGCTTTCTTACAGGGGGCGAATCTTACGAGCAGTACTTC; CDR3: CASSFLTGGESYEQYF
V: TRBV19; J: TRBJ1-4; length: 16; D: NA; size: NA; DNA: TGTGCCAGTAGCCCCCCTCTCGGCAGGACCGTTGAAAAACTGTTTTTT; CDR3: CASSPPLGRTVEKLFF
V: TRBV10-3; J: TRBJ2-7; length: 13; D: NA; size: NA; DNA: TGTGCCATCAGTGGGGACAACTCCTACGAGCAGTACTTC; CDR3: CAISGDNSYEQYF
V: TRBV15; J: TRBJ1-1; length: 15; D: NA; size: NA; DNA: TGTGCCACCAGCAGAAATTACCTGAGGAGCACTGAAGCTTTCTTT; CDR3: CATSRNYLRSTEAFF
V: TRBV9; J: TRBJ1-1; length: 13; D: NA; size: NA; DNA: TGTGCCAGCAGCGAGGAGGGCTTCACTGAAGCTTTCTTT; CDR3: CASSEEGFTEAFF
V: TRBV2; J: TRBJ2-2; length: 13; D: NA; size: NA; DNA: TGTGCCAGCAGGGAGCGTGCCACCGGGGAGCTGTTTTTT; CDR3: CASRERATGELFF
V: TRBV27; J: TRBJ2-3; length: 12; D: NA; size: NA; DNA: TGTGCCAGCAGTGGGCACCGATTTACGCAGTATTTT; CDR3: CASSGHRFTQYF
V: TRBV28; J: TRBJ2-7; length: 13; D: NA; size: NA; DNA: TGTGCCAGCGCTTATGGGGTCGCCTACGAGCAGTACTTC; CDR3: CASAYGVAYEQYF
V: TRBV14; J: TRBJ2-1; length: 16; D: TRBD2; size: NA; DNA: TGTGCCAGCAGCCAATACGGCGGGAGGGCCTACAATGAGCAGTTCTTC; CDR3: CASSQYGGRAYNEQFF
V: TRBV27; J: TRBJ2-5; length: 15; D: NA; size: NA; DNA: TGTGCCAGCAGTTTAGGGGGCTCCCCTGGAGAGACCCAGTACTTC; CDR3: CASSLGGSPGETQYF
V: TRBV13; J: TRBJ2-3; length: 15; D: NA; size: NA; DNA: TGTGCCAGCAGCTTAAGTCCAGGGGGCACAGATACGCAGTATTTT; CDR3: CASSLSPGGTDTQYF
V: TRBV5-5; J: TRBJ1-5; length: 12; D: NA; size: once; DNA: TGTGCCAGCAGCGGGACGGGACAGCCCCAGCATTTT; CDR3: CASSGTGQPQHF
V: TRBV6-5; J: TRBJ1-5; length: 13; D: NA; size: NA; DNA: TGTGCCAGCAGTTACTCCCCCAGGGGGCCCCAGCATTTT; CDR3: CASSYSPRGPQHF
V: TRBV27; J: TRBJ1-2; length: 14; D: NA; size: NA; DNA: TGTGCCAGCAGTCCCACGGGGGCGTTCTATGGCTACACCTTC; CDR3: CASSPTGAFYGYTF
V: TRBV28; J: TRBJ2-3; length: 15; D: TRBD2; size: NA; DNA: TGTGCCAGCAGTTTGCGCGGGGGAGTCTCAGATACGCAGTATTTT; CDR3: CASSLRGGVSDTQYF
V: TRBV5-6; J: TRBJ1-1; length: 15; D: TRBD1; size: NA; DNA: TGTGCCAGCAGCTTGGCAGGGGGCTTGAACACTGAAGCTTTCTTT; CDR3: CASSLAGGLNTEAFF
V: TRBV15; J: TRBJ2-7; length: 14; D: TRBD1; size: NA; DNA: TGTGCCACCAGCGCCGGGACAGGGGACTACGAGCAGTACTTC; CDR3: CATSAGTGDYEQYF
V: TRBV27; J: TRBJ2-7; length: 16; D: TRBD1; size: NA; DNA: TGTGCCAGCAGTATGCAAATTGGGACAGGCAACTACGAGCAGTACTTC; CDR3: CASSMQIGTGNYEQYF
V: TRBV27; J: TRBJ2-7; length: 15; D: TRBD2; size: NA; DNA: TGTGCCAGCAGTCCAGGACTAGCGGGAGGGCACGAGCAGTACTTC; CDR3: CASSPGLAGGHEQYF
V: TRBV10-1; J: TRBJ1-1; length: 14; D: TRBD1; size: NA; DNA: TGCGCCAGCAGTGACGGGAGCAGGGGGGGTGAAGCTTTCTTT; CDR3: CASSDGSRGGEAFF
V: TRBV9; J: TRBJ2-2; length: 15; D: TRBD2; size: NA; DNA: TGTGCCAGCAGCGCTAGCGGGGGGAACACCGGGGAGCTGTTTTTT; CDR3: CASSASGGNTGELFF
V: TRBV27; J: TRBJ2-7; length: 14; D: TRBD2; size: NA; DNA: TGTGCCAGCAGTACTAGCGGGAGGGCCTACGAGCAGTACTTC; CDR3: CASSTSGRAYEQYF
V: TRBV28; J: TRBJ2-3; length: 16; D: TRBD1; size: NA; DNA: TGTGCCAGCAGTTTAGACAGGGGCCCAAGCACAGATACGCAGTATTTT; CDR3: CASSLDRGPSTDTQYF
V: TRBV19; J: TRBJ1-1; length: 15; D: NA; size: NA; DNA: TGTGCCAGTAGTATCACCGACCGGGGGGACACTGAAGCTTTCTTT; CDR3: CASSITDRGDTEAFF
V: TRBV7-3; J: TRBJ2-7; length: 14; D: TRBD2; size: NA; DNA: TGTGCCAGCAGCTTCGGCGGGAGGGCCTACGAGCAGTACTTC; CDR3: CASSFGGRAYEQYF
V: TRBV28; J: TRBJ2-1; length: 16; D: TRBD2; size: NA; DNA: TGTGCCAGCAGACTCATAACTAGCGGTCGGGACAATGAGCAGTTCTTC; CDR3: CASRLITSGRDNEQFF
V: TRBV4-1; J: TRBJ1-2; length: 15; D: NA; size: NA; DNA: TGCGCCAGCAGCCAAGCCGAGGGAGGAGGTCTTGGCTACACCTTC; CDR3: CASSQAEGGGLGYTF
V: TRBV2; J: TRBJ2-1; length: 16; D: NA; size: NA; DNA: TGTGCCAGCAGTGCCACGGGATCCTCCTTTATACAAGAGCAGTTCTTC; CDR3: CASSATGSSFIQEQFF
V: TRBV27; J: TRBJ2-7; length: 13; D: TRBD2; size: once; DNA: TGTGCCAGCAGTCCGACTAGCGGGTCGGTGCAGTACTTC; CDR3: CASSPTSGSVQYF
V: TRBV13; J: TRBJ2-6; length: 18; D: TRBD1; size: NA; DNA: TGTGCCAGCAGCTTAGTCGTAGGACAGGGATCGGGGGCCAACGTCCTGACTTTC; CDR3: CASSLVVGQGSGANVLTF
V: TRBV10-1; J: TRBJ1-1; length: 11; D: NA; size: few; DNA: TGCGCCAGCAGTGAGGGTGGTGAAGCTTTCTTT; CDR3: CASSEGGEAFF
V: TRBV5-4; J: TRBJ2-2; length: 15; D: NA; size: NA; DNA: TGTGCCAGCCGAGGACAGAAGTTATACACCGGGGAGCTGTTTTTT; CDR3: CASRGQKLYTGELFF
V: TRBV29-1; J: TRBJ1-2; length: 14; D: NA; size: once; DNA: TGCAGCGTTGAAATACAAGGAATTAACTATGGCTACACCTTC; CDR3: CSVEIQGINYGYTF
V: TRBV7-7; J: TRBJ2-5; length: 14; D: NA; size: NA; DNA: TGTGCCAGCAGCACAAAACAAAGGGGGGAGACCCAGTACTTC; CDR3: CASSTKQRGETQYF
V: TRBV19; J: TRBJ2-7; length: 14; D: NA; size: NA; DNA: TGTGCCAGTAGTATTAGCCCCCTCTACTACGAGCAGTACTTC; CDR3: CASSISPLYYEQYF
V: TRBV7-9; J: TRBJ2-5; length: 11; D: NA; size: NA; DNA: TGTGCCAGCAGGCTTAGGGAGACCCAGTACTTC; CDR3: CASRLRETQYF
V: TRBV27; J: TRBJ2-7; length: 13; D: NA; size: NA; DNA: TGTGCCAGCAGTCCCGGGCAGGGATACGAGCAGTACTTC; CDR3: CASSPGQGYEQYF
V: TRBV28; J: TRBJ2-7; length: 15; D: TRBD2; size: NA; DNA: TGTGCCAGCAGTTTAATGGCGGGAGGGACCTACGAGCAGTACTTC; CDR3: CASSLMAGGTYEQYF